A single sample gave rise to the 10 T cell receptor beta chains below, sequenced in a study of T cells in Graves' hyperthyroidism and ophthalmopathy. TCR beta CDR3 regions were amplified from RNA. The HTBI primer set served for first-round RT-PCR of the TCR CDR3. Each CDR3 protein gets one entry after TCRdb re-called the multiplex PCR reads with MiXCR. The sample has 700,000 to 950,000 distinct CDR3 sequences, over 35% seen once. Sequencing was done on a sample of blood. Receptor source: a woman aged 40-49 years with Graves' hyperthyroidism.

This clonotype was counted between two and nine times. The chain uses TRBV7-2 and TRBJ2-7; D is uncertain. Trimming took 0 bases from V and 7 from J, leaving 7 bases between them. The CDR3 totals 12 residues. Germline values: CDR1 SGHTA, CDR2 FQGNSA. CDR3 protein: CASSLAPGEQYF. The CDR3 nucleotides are TGTGCCAGCAGCTTAGCCCCTGGGGAGCAGTACTTC. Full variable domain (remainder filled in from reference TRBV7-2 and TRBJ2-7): GAGVSQSPSNKVTEKGKDVELRCDPISGHTALYWYRQSLGQGLEFLIYFQGNSAPDKSGLPSDRFSAERTGGSVSTLTIQRTQQEDSAVYLCASSLAPGEQYFGPGTRLTVT.

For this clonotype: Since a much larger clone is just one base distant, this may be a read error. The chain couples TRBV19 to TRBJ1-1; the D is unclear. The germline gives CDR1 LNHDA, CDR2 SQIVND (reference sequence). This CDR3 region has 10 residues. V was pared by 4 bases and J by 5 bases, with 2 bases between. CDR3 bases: TGTGCCAGTAGTAAGACTGAAGCTTTCTTT. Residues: CASSKTEAFF.

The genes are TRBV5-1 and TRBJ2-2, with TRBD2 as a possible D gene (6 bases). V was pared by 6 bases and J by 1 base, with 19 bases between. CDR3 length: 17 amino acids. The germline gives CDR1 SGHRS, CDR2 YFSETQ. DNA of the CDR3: TGCGCCAGCAACATGATACCGGGACTGGAGAACACCGGGGAGCTGTTTTTT. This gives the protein CASNMIPGLENTGELFF. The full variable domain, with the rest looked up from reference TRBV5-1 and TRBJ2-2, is KAGVTQTPRYLIKTRGQQVTLSCSPISGHRSVSWYQQTPGQGLQFLFEYFSETQRNKGNFPGRFSGRQFSNSRSEMNVSTLELGDSALYLCASNMIPGLENTGELFFGEGSRLTVL.

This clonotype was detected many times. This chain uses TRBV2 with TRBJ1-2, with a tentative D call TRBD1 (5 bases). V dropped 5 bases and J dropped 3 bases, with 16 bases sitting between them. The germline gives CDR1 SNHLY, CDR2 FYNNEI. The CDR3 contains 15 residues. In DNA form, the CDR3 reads TGTGCCAGCAGTCCCGGCCCAGGGCTCCACTATGGCTACACCTTC. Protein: CASSPGPGLHYGYTF. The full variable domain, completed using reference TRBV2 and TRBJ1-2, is EPEVTQTPSHQVTQMGQEVILRCVPISNHLYFYWYRQILGQKVEFLVSFYNNEISEKSEIFDDQFSVERPDGSNFTLKIRSTKLEDSAMYFCASSPGPGLHYGYTFGSGTRLTVV.

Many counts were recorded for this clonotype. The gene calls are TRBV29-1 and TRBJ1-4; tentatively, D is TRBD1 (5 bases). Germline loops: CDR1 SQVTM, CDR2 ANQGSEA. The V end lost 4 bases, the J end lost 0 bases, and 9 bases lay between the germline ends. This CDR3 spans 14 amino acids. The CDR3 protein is CSVVGDPTNEKLFF. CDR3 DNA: TGCAGCGTTGTCGGGGACCCAACTAATGAAAAACTGTTTTTT.

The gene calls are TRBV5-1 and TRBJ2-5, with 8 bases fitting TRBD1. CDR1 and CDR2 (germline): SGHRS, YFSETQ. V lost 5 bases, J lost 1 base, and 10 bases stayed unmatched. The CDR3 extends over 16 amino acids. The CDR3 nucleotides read TGCGCCAGCAGGCTGGACAGGGCGGCAGGCCAAGAGACCCAGTACTTC. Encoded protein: CASRLDRAAGQETQYF.

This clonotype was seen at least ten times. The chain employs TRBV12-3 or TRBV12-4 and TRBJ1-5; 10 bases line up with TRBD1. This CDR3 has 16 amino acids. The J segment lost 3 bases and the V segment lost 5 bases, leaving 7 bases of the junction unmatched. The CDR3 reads CASSTTGGAINQPQHF. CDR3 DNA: TGTGCCAGCAGTACGACAGGGGGCGCGATCAATCAGCCCCAGCATTTT.

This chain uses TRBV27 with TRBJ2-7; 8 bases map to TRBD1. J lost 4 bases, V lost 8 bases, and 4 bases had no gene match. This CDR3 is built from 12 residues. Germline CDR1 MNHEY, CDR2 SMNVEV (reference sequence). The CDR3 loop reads CASGYRGYEQYF. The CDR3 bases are TGTGCCAGCGGCTACAGGGGGTACGAGCAGTACTTC.

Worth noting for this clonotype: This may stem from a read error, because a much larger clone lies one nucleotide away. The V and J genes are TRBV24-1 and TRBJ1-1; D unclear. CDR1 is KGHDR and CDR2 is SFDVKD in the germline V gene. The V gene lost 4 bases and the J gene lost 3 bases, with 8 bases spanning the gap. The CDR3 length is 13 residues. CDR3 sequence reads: CATSDRLHTEAFF. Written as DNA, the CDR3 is TGTGCCACCAGTGACAGGTTGCACACTGAAGCTTTCTTT.

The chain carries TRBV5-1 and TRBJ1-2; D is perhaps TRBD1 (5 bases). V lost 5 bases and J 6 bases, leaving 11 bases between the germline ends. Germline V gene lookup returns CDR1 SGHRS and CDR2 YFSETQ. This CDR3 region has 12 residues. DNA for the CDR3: TGCGCCAGCAGGCCAGGGTTTAATGGCTACACCTTC. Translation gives CASRPGFNGYTF. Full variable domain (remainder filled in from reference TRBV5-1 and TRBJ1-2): KAGVTQTPRYLIKTRGQQVTLSCSPISGHRSVSWYQQTPGQGLQFLFEYFSETQRNKGNFPGRFSGRQFSNSRSEMNVSTLELGDSALYLCASRPGFNGYTFGSGTRLTVV.